This is a list of T cell receptor beta chains from one sample in a study of OX40 agonist ivuxolimab in advanced cancers. Sequencing used immunoSEQ multiplex PCR; TCRdb keeps in-frame clones, though not all of them. The repertoire holds roughly 23,000 clones, with about four fifths as singletons. The specimen comprised CD4+ or CD8+ T cells sorted from blood, sampled in a trial of the OX40 agonist ivuxolimab. Receptor source: an adult with an advanced solid tumor such as melanoma, head and neck, liver or kidney cancer. Each CDR3 is given with its conserved first and last residue. The D gene is left open where the match is weak. The size entry is marked missing in some rows and otherwise reads once, few, many or a size class.

clone_size d_call j_call v_call cdr3_aa cdr3_nt
- - TRBJ1-4 TRBV5-4 CASSRRQGSNEKLFF TGTGCCAGCAGCCGGAGGCAGGGATCCAATGAAAAACTGTTTTTT
- TRBD2 TRBJ2-7 TRBV28 CASSYYVGVSSGMRSYEQYF TGTGCCAGCAGTTATTACGTGGGGGTGTCTAGCGGGATGAGGTCCTACGAGCAGTACTTC
- - TRBJ1-4 TRBV19 CATLVDQGEKLFF TGTGCCACGTTGGTGGACCAAGGGGAAAAACTGTTTTTT
- - TRBJ1-6 TRBV27 CASSLLPGAESPLHF TGTGCCAGCAGTTTGCTTCCGGGGGCGGAATCACCCCTCCACTTT
- - TRBJ1-6 TRBV18 CASSTDKDNSPLHF TGTGCCAGCTCAACGGACAAAGATAATTCACCCCTCCACTTT
- - TRBJ2-3 TRBV2 CAGTRFSTDTQYF TGTGCCGGTACCCGTTTCAGCACAGATACGCAGTATTTT
once - TRBJ2-5 TRBV6-6 CASKGSGQETQYF TGTGCCAGCAAAGGTTCAGGGCAGGAGACCCAGTACTTC
- - TRBJ2-7 TRBV6-1 CASSRDSQGYEQYF TGTGCCAGCAGCCGAGACTCACAGGGCTACGAGCAGTACTTC
- - TRBJ1-6 TRBV28 CASSFQDHSPLHF TGTGCCAGCAGTTTCCAGGACCATTCACCCCTCCACTTT
few TRBD2 TRBJ2-7 TRBV28 CASSLFVATSGGALSSYEQYF TGTGCCAGCAGTTTATTCGTTGCGACTAGCGGGGGGGCTTTGAGCTCCTACGAGCAGTACTTC
- TRBD2 TRBJ2-2 TRBV6-5 CASSSYSGSFTGELFF TGTGCCAGCAGTTCTTATAGCGGGAGCTTCACCGGGGAGCTGTTTTTT
once TRBD2 TRBJ2-1 TRBV30 CAWSVSGGRANEQFF TGTGCCTGGAGTGTCTCTGGCGGGAGGGCCAATGAGCAGTTCTTC
- - TRBJ1-1 TRBV6-5 CASSQEGMNTEAFF TGTGCCAGCAGTCAAGAGGGGATGAACACTGAAGCTTTCTTT